The 21 T cell receptor beta chains in this list originate from one sample, sequenced in a study of blood T cell repertoires in COVID-19. Produced via immunoSEQ multiplex PCR; TCRdb's table is partial and in-frame only. The sample carries 150,000 or so clones, about 80% recorded once. The sample was peripheral blood. The receptors shown here come from a human donor in a cohort sampled during active COVID-19.

V is TRBV7-2 and J is TRBJ2-2; 11 nucleotides align to TRBD2. Germline values: CDR1 SGHTA, CDR2 FQGNSA. J lost 5 bases, V lost 5 bases, and 7 bases had no gene match. The CDR3 length is 16 residues. CDR3 in amino acids: CASSQTSGRGTGELFF. The CDR3 nucleotides are TGTGCCAGCAGCCAAACTAGCGGGAGAGGAACCGGGGAGCTGTTTTTT.

This clone was seen only once. The chain combines TRBV2 with TRBJ2-1; TRBD1 aligns across 8 bases. Per germline, CDR1 SNHLY and CDR2 FYNNEI. CDR3 size: 14 residues. Losses at the gene ends were 6 bases for V and 7 bases for J; bases not matched to a gene: 8. The chain's CDR3 is CASRRDRLGNEQFF. The CDR3 nucleotides are TGTGCCAGCAGGCGGGACAGGTTGGGAAATGAGCAGTTCTTC.

The chain is built from TRBV20-1 and TRBJ2-3; 9 nucleotides line up with TRBD2. The CDR3 runs 15 residues. The V and J ends lost 3 bases and 1 base, in that order; junction bases with no gene match: 5. The germline V gene encodes CDR1 DFQATT and CDR2 SNEGSKA (reference sequence). CDR3: CSASMGGGGTDTQYF. CDR3 nucleotides: TGCAGTGCTAGTATGGGCGGGGGGGGCACAGATACGCAGTATTTT.

The chain links TRBV11-1 to TRBJ1-2; TRBD1 aligns across 10 bases. CDR3 length: 16 residues. After removal of 5 bases from V and 3 bases from J, the junction contained 9 bases not matched to a gene. Looked up from germline, CDR1 is SGHAT and CDR2 is FQDESV (reference sequence). The CDR3 sequence is CASSNPGQGTDYGYTF. The DNA for the CDR3 is TGTGCCAGCAGCAACCCGGGACAGGGGACGGACTATGGCTACACCTTC.

The chain joins TRBV20-1 to TRBJ2-2; no clear D gene. Germline CDR1 and CDR2: DFQATT and SNEGSKA (reference sequence). V lost 5 bases and J 8 bases, leaving 9 bases between the germline ends. This CDR3 has 11 amino acids. The CDR3 is CSASGSGELFF. CDR3 DNA: TGCAGTGCTTCAGGTTCAGGGGAGCTGTTTTTT.

The chain uses TRBV27 and TRBJ2-2; perhaps TRBD1 as D (5 bases). The V end was cut by 4 bases, the J end by 3 bases, with 12 bases between. The CDR3 loop spans 15 amino acids. The germline CDR1 and CDR2 sequences are MNHEY and SMNVEV (reference sequence). CDR3 sequence (DNA): TGTGCCAGCAGTTCGGACAAGATAGACACCGGGGAGCTGTTTTTT. It translates to CASSSDKIDTGELFF.

The chain recombines TRBV27 with TRBJ2-1; 8 nucleotides match TRBD2. CDR3 length: 19 residues. The trim removed 6 bases at V and 0 bases at J, leaving 16 bases unmatched. Germline V CDR1 and CDR2: MNHEY, SMNVEV (reference sequence). This CDR3 reads CASSPGGAGGTSSYNEQFF. In DNA form, the CDR3 reads TGTGCCAGCAGCCCGGGAGGGGCTGGGGGGACTAGCTCCTACAATGAGCAGTTCTTC.

The chain combines TRBV27 with TRBJ2-3, with TRBD1 as a possible D gene (6 bases). Between the trimmed V and J ends, which lost 4 bases and 6 bases, there was a span of 20 bases. The CDR3 has 16 residues. The germline V gene has CDR1 MNHEY and CDR2 SMNVEV (reference sequence). The CDR3 spells CASSSLQGPWADTQYF. The CDR3 nucleotides are TGTGCCAGCAGTTCACTCCAGGGGCCTTGGGCGGATACGCAGTATTTT.

This chain connects TRBV7-6 to TRBJ2-2, with 7 bases matching TRBD2. With V trimmed by 1 base and J by 8 bases, 7 bases remained unmatched. Germline V lookup: CDR1 SGHVS, CDR2 FNYEAQ. The CDR3 consists of 15 residues. Here the CDR3 reads CASSLVAGVPGELFF. CDR3 DNA sequence: TGTGCCAGCAGCTTAGTTGCGGGAGTACCTGGGGAGCTGTTTTTT.

CDR3 nucleotide sequence: TGCGCCAGCAGCCCGAGACTAGCGGGGTACGAGCAGTACTTC. Translation gives CASSPRLAGYEQYF. This sequence joins TRBV4-3 and TRBJ2-7, with 11 bases that match TRBD2. With V trimmed by 4 bases and J by 4 bases, 3 bases remained unmatched. CDR1 is LGHNA, CDR2 YSLEER, per germline. CDR3 length equals 14 residues.

This clone was seen just once. The CDR3 here is CASSRQVSTDTQYF. The CDR3, as DNA: TGTGCCAGCAGTAGACAGGTTAGCACAGATACGCAGTATTTT. This chain joins TRBV2 and TRBJ2-3; a weak D match, TRBD1 (6 bases). Trimming stripped 5 bases from V and 0 bases from J, with 9 bases between. Germline V lookup: CDR1 SNHLY, CDR2 FYNNEI. The length of the CDR3 is 14 residues.

The chain has TRBV7-2 and TRBJ2-1, with 13 bases fitting TRBD2. Germline V gene data show CDR1 as SGHTA and CDR2 as FQGNSA. V was pared by 1 base and J by 6 bases, with 12 bases of the junction left unmatched. CDR3 length equals 19 residues. The CDR3 DNA is TGTGCCAGCAGCTTAGAAGGCGGTAAGACTAGCGGGGGGTTCAATGAGCAGTTCTTC. This codes for CASSLEGGKTSGGFNEQFF.

The chain joins TRBV7-2 to TRBJ2-1, with a weak D call TRBD2 (6 bases). From germline, CDR1 is SGHTA and CDR2 FQGNSA. This CDR3 is 16 amino acids long. The ends were cut back, 1 base at V and 9 bases at J, with 19 bases in the middle. The CDR3 sequence: CASSLVFGLSGSEQFF. The DNA of the CDR3 is TGTGCCAGCAGCTTAGTCTTCGGACTAAGCGGAAGTGAGCAGTTCTTC. Full variable domain (outside the CDR3, taken from reference TRBV7-2 and TRBJ2-1): GAGVSQSPSNKVTEKGKDVELRCDPISGHTALYWYRQSLGQGLEFLIYFQGNSAPDKSGLPSDRFSAERTGGSVSTLTIQRTQQEDSAVYLCASSLVFGLSGSEQFFGPGTRLTVL.

CDR3 amino acids: CASSLSLGGAGETQYF. For the CDR3, the DNA is TGTGCCAGCAGCTTATCTCTAGGGGGGGCAGGAGAGACCCAGTACTTC. The V call is TRBV7-9, the J call TRBJ2-5; tentatively, D is TRBD2 (7 bases). V lost 2 bases to trimming and J lost 4 bases, with 17 bases between them. Germline CDR1 SEHNR, CDR2 FQNEAQ (reference sequence). CDR3 size: 16 residues.

This clone occurred a few times. The CDR3 DNA reads TGTGCCAGCACCCGGCGGACAGGCTTGAACACTGAAGCTTTCTTT. Its protein is CASTRRTGLNTEAFF. J is TRBJ1-1 and V is TRBV11-3, with 7 nucleotides matching TRBD1. This CDR3 contains 15 residues. The germline V gene encodes CDR1 SGHNT and CDR2 YENEEA. The V gene end was trimmed by 7 bases and the J gene end by 0 bases; junction bases not matched to a gene: 8.

V is TRBV7-2 and J is TRBJ2-1; the match to TRBD2 covers 12 bases. CDR1 is SGHTA and CDR2 is FQGNSA in the germline V gene. V lost 4 bases, J lost 8 bases, and 3 bases stayed unmatched. CDR3 length equals 14 residues. DNA for the CDR3: TGTGCCAGCAGCTCTAGCGGGGGGGCTGATGAGCAGTTCTTC. It is translated as CASSSSGGADEQFF.

The chain links TRBV14 to TRBJ1-4; D gene ambiguous. Germline CDR1 is SGHDN and CDR2 is FVKESK. The CDR3 is 13 residues long. Trimming left V 1 base short and J 11 bases short, with 11 bases between. The CDR3, as DNA: TGTGCCAGCAGCCAAGCGGTGGGCGGGAAACTGTTTTTT. Amino acid sequence: CASSQAVGGKLFF.

With respect to this clone: The identical CDR3 is also encoded by other nucleotide sequences in the sample. V usage is TRBV18 and J usage is TRBJ2-5; TRBD1 is a possible D gene (6 bases). Per germline, CDR1 KGHSH and CDR2 LQKENI. CDR3 length: 13 amino acids. Trimming stripped 3 bases from V and 3 bases from J, with 8 bases between. DNA of the CDR3: TGTGCCAGCTCACCTCAGGGGAAAGAGACCCAGTACTTC. The encoded protein is CASSPQGKETQYF.

This chain joins TRBV7-8 and TRBJ1-1; 7 bases are a match to TRBD1. The V gene end was trimmed by 3 bases and the J gene end by 3 bases; junction bases not matched to a gene: 10. CDR1 and CDR2 (germline): SGHVS, FQNEAQ. This CDR3 comprises 16 residues. The CDR3 spells CASSFGRRGLYTEAFF. The CDR3 nucleotides read TGTGCCAGCAGCTTCGGGCGGAGGGGGCTGTACACTGAAGCTTTCTTT.

This chain joins TRBV5-8 and TRBJ2-3; perhaps TRBD2 as D (5 bases). Germline CDR1 SGHTS, CDR2 YDEGEE. V was cut by 0 bases and J by 0 bases, with 11 bases left in between. CDR3 size: 16 residues. CDR3 nucleotide sequence: TGTGCCAGCAGCTTGGGAGGGAACCCTAGCACAGATACGCAGTATTTT. It encodes CASSLGGNPSTDTQYF.

The DNA for the CDR3 is TGCAGCGTTACGAATAACCCCGAGCCCCATGGCTACACCTTC. Translating gives CSVTNNPEPHGYTF. The genes are TRBV29-1 and TRBJ1-2; D is unclear. The germline CDR1 and CDR2 sequences are SQVTM and ANQGSEA. V lost 5 bases, J lost 6 bases, and 19 bases lay in between. This CDR3 region has 14 residues. Full variable domain (rest looked up from reference TRBV29-1 and TRBJ1-2): SAVISQKPSRDICQRGTSLTIQCQVDSQVTMMFWYRQQPGQSLTLIATANQGSEATYESGFVIDKFPISRPNLTFSTLTVSNMSPEDSSIYLCSVTNNPEPHGYTFGSGTRLTVV.